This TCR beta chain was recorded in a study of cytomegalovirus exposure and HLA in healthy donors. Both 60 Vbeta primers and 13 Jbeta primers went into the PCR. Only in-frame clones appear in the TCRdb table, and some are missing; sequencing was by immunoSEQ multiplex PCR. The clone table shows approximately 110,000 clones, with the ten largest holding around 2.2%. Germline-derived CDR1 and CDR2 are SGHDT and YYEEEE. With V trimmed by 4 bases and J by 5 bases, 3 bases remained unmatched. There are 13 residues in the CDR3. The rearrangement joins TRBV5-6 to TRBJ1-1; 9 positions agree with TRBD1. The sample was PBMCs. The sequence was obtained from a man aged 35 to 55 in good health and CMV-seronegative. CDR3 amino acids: CASSNRGRTEAFF. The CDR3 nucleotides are TGTGCCAGCAGCAACAGGGGGCGAACTGAAGCTTTCTTT.